This is a list of T cell receptor beta chains from one sample in a study of breast tumors, draining lymph nodes, adjacent tissues. One entry per CDR3 protein, called by TCRdb with MiXCR from the multiplex PCR reads. The sample holds roughly 21,000 distinct CDR3 sequences, 50% seen once. Sequencing input: breast tumor tissue. These receptors all come from a female donor with breast cancer. Some clones in this sample may be carry-over from other donors' samples. Each CDR3 is given with its conserved first and last residue. The order of the fields is CDR3 protein, CDR3 DNA, V gene, clone size, J gene, D gene. D genes are given only for firm matches. Clone size appears in some rows only: once, few, many, or a class for an expanded clone.

CASSRYRLAVYNEQFF,TGTGCCAGCAGTCGGTATCGACTAGCGGTCTACAATGAGCAGTTCTTC,TRBV27,many,TRBJ2-1,TRBD2
CSARREGLSYEQYF,TGCAGTGCACGCCGAGAGGGGCTGTCCTACGAGCAGTACTTC,TRBV20-1,medium-sized,TRBJ2-7,-
CSAPHAGLAGGRDTQYF,TGCAGTGCTCCCCACGCAGGACTAGCGGGAGGCAGAGATACGCAGTATTTT,TRBV20-1,once,TRBJ2-3,TRBD2
CASSLTGYGYTF,TGTGCCAGCAGCTTGACGGGGTATGGCTACACCTTC,TRBV7-2,-,TRBJ1-2,-
CASMDHSNQPQHF,TGTGCCAGCATGGACCACAGCAATCAGCCCCAGCATTTT,TRBV6-2/TRBV6-3,-,TRBJ1-5,-
CASSPFLREVTYEQYF,TGTGCCAGCAGTCCGTTTCTGCGGGAGGTTACCTACGAGCAGTACTTC,TRBV28,many,TRBJ2-7,TRBD2
CSASGGTHQPQHF,TGCAGTGCTTCGGGTGGTACGCATCAGCCCCAGCATTTT,TRBV20-1,-,TRBJ1-5,-
CASSLGKETQYF,TGTGCCAGCAGCTTGGGGAAAGAGACCCAGTACTTC,TRBV11-2,few,TRBJ2-5,-
CGVVGGNYSYTF,TGCGGCGTTGTGGGGGGGAACTATAGCTACACCTTC,TRBV29-1,-,TRBJ1-2,-
CASRSSRPGVGYGYTF,TGTGCCAGCAGGTCGAGCAGGCCAGGGGTGGGCTATGGCTACACCTTC,TRBV5-4,-,TRBJ1-2,-
CASSQEYYGYTF,TGTGCCAGCAGCCAAGAGTACTATGGCTACACCTTC,TRBV14,medium-sized,TRBJ1-2,-
CASTRDGTGDGYTF,TGTGCCAGCACTCGGGATGGGACAGGGGATGGCTACACCTTC,TRBV6-6,once,TRBJ1-2,TRBD1
CASIDSDSYEQYF,TGTGCCAGTATCGACAGTGACTCCTACGAGCAGTACTTC,TRBV19,medium-sized,TRBJ2-7,-
CASSSGTGPEQYF,TGTGCCAGCAGCTCCGGGACAGGGCCCGAGCAGTACTTC,TRBV7-3,-,TRBJ2-7,TRBD1
CASSELVSYNEQFF,TGTGCCAGCAGTGAATTGGTCTCCTACAATGAGCAGTTCTTC,TRBV2,-,TRBJ2-1,-
CASSPGDDYGLYGYTF,TGTGCCAGCAGCCCGGGGGACGACTATGGGTTGTATGGCTACACCTTC,TRBV7-9,-,TRBJ1-2,-
CASSPGQVLNTEAFF,TGTGCCAGCAGCCCGGGACAAGTATTGAACACTGAAGCTTTCTTT,TRBV12-3/TRBV12-4,-,TRBJ1-1,-
CASSVGDRATEAFF,TGTGCCAGCAGCGTAGGGGACAGAGCCACTGAAGCTTTCTTT,TRBV9,-,TRBJ1-1,TRBD1
CASSPASGSPNEQFF,TGCGCCAGCAGCCCCGCTAGCGGGAGTCCCAATGAGCAGTTCTTC,TRBV4-1,-,TRBJ2-1,TRBD2
CASSPTGSGNTIYF,TGCGCCAGCAGCCCGACAGGTTCTGGAAACACCATATATTTT,TRBV5-1,many,TRBJ1-3,-
CASSFTGQSDTIYF,TGTGCCAGCAGTTTTACGGGGCAGAGTGACACCATATATTTT,TRBV12-3/TRBV12-4,-,TRBJ1-3,-
CASSYSVQGGTEAFF,TGTGCCAGCAGTTACTCGGTACAGGGGGGCACTGAAGCTTTCTTT,TRBV6-5,few,TRBJ1-1,TRBD1
CASSQDRGNQETQYF,TGTGCCAGCAGCCAAGATAGGGGAAACCAAGAGACCCAGTACTTC,TRBV4-2,many,TRBJ2-5,-
CASSFYICSARDRGGTQYF,-,TRBV7-2,-,TRBJ2-5,-
CASSPLGTEAFF,TGTGCCAGCTCACCACTGGGCACTGAAGCTTTCTTT,TRBV18,few,TRBJ1-1,-
CASSQDPGTSGHEQFF,TGTGCCAGCAGCCAAGATCCTGGGACTAGCGGTCATGAGCAGTTCTTC,TRBV4-2,many,TRBJ2-1,TRBD2
CASSHPQGASYNSPLHF,TGTGCCAGCAGCCATCCCCAGGGGGCATCCTATAATTCACCCCTCCACTTT,TRBV6-6,many,TRBJ1-6,TRBD1
CASSTRTSGRAGETQYF,TGTGCCAGCAGTACCCGGACTAGCGGGAGGGCCGGGGAGACCCAGTACTTC,TRBV28,medium-sized,TRBJ2-5,TRBD2
CASFYGTGNIYEQYF,TGTGCCAGCTTTTACGGGACGGGCAACATCTACGAGCAGTACTTC,TRBV2,-,TRBJ2-7,-
CASSLITGPSGNTGELFF,TGTGCCAGCAGCTTAATCACAGGGCCCTCGGGAAACACCGGGGAGCTGTTTTTT,TRBV5-6,many,TRBJ2-2,-
CSARAIRGNSPLHF,TGCAGTGCTAGGGCAATCAGGGGTAATTCACCCCTCCACTTT,TRBV20-1,medium-sized,TRBJ1-6,-
CASSQDSTSREQYF,TGTGCCAGCAGCCAAGATTCAACAAGCCGCGAGCAGTACTTC,TRBV3-1,many,TRBJ2-7,-
CSARDSQGQGCSNQPQHF,TGCAGTGCTAGAGATTCCCAGGGACAGGGTTGCAGCAATCAGCCCCAGCATTTT,TRBV20-1,-,TRBJ1-5,TRBD1
CASSQDFLTGLETDTQYF,TGTGCCAGCAGCCAAGATTTCTTAACGGGACTCGAAACAGATACGCAGTATTTT,TRBV14,few,TRBJ2-3,-
CASSLAGGLSETQYF,TGTGCCAGCAGCTTAGCGGGAGGCCTGTCAGAGACCCAGTACTTC,TRBV7-8,-,TRBJ2-5,-
CASDPGPGELFF,TGTGCTAGTGATCCAGGCCCCGGGGAGCTGTTTTTT,TRBV12-5,many,TRBJ2-2,-
CASRVTGIAGNTIYF,TGTGCCAGCAGAGTTACAGGGATTGCTGGAAACACCATATATTTT,TRBV12-3/TRBV12-4,many,TRBJ1-3,-
CASSSSGSLLAFF,TGTGCCAGTAGTTCATCAGGGTCCCTGCTGGCTTTCTTT,TRBV19,many,TRBJ1-1,-
CASSLIAGTYEQYF,TGTGCCAGCAGCTTAATAGCGGGGACCTACGAGCAGTACTTC,TRBV7-2,medium-sized,TRBJ2-7,TRBD2
CASSLVGQNYGYTF,TGTGCCAGCAGCTTAGTTGGGCAGAACTATGGCTACACCTTC,TRBV13,-,TRBJ1-2,-
CATSTSGSPICTDTQYF,TGTGCCACCAGTACTAGCGGGAGCCCCATCTGCACAGATACGCAGTATTTT,TRBV24-1,few,TRBJ2-3,TRBD2
CSAREGLSPNYGYTF,TGCAGTGCTAGAGAAGGCCTCAGTCCTAACTATGGCTACACCTTC,TRBV20-1,few,TRBJ1-2,-